This T cell receptor (beta chain) was sequenced for a study of CXCR3-negative and CXCR3-positive naive CD8 T cells (dated by TCRdb to 2018 to 2020). For context, the study as a whole: In total, 120 million to 150 million TRB reads were obtained, which works out to roughly 1.5 +/- 0.3 million reads per library. Diversity and physicochemical repertoire analyses covered 11 donors pooled from two independent experiments. Naive subsets from a handful of donors and memory cells from 3 donors were included in the TRBV-TRBJ cluster analysis. Results and caveats for the whole study, not just this receptor: Freshly isolated PBMCs were used for most assays because CXCR3 expression went down partially after cryopreservation. Similar TRBV-TRBJ usage was shown by naive CXCR3-negative and CXCR3-positive cells from the same donor, whereas distinct patterns were shown by memory cells. TRB CDR3s from CXCR3-positive naive cells showed higher hydrophobicity (lower Kidera factor 4), lower energy, and higher strength and volume indices than CXCR3-negative naive cells. Repertoire diversity was comparably high in both naive subsets but much lower in memory CD8+ T cells. Surface CD5, linked to self-reactivity in mice, was comparable between naive subsets; TCR interaction strength was therefore also inferred from TRB CDR3 physicochemical properties.

Sequencing took place on a NextSeq 550. The Human TCR Profiling Kit (MiLaboratory) was used to prepare UMI-labeled 5' RACE TRB cDNA libraries. cDNA synthesis used the entire amount of extracted RNA, and PCR amplification then used the entire amount of cDNA produced. Libraries were prepared in parallel with an identical number of PCR cycles. The source study handled its data this way. With a requirement of at least two reads per UMI, MIGEC and MiXCR extracted about 50,000 +/- 10,000 unique UMI-labeled TRB cDNA molecules per library. An average of approximately 40,000 +/- 10,000 functional in-frame TRB CDR3 nucleotide clonotypes without stop codons was found per library. After downsampling to 5000 UMI-labeled TRB molecules per sample, diversity metrics such as normalized Shannon-Wiener and Chao1 were calculated in VDJtools. For the central five CDR3 residues, VDJtools calculated physicochemical properties weighted by clonotype size, namely interaction energy, strength, volume and Kidera factor 4. Each CDR3 protein sequence appears as one entry after TCRdb reprocessed the reads, and no DNA is included. Clone size and V and J calls follow TCRdb, not the original study. The record for this sample contains about 150,000 distinct CDR3 sequences. Of the sample, 0.49% is held by the ten largest clones.

Of note for this clonotype: Its target antigen remains unknown.

The CDR3 spans 13 residues, from the cysteine through the phenylalanine. No nucleotide data were recorded. The germline V gene specifies SQVTM as CDR1 and ANQGSEA as CDR2. For each CD8+ T cell subset, flow sorting was done in triplicate, and roughly 310,000 cells per subset went directly into RLT lysis buffer. Naive CD8+ T cells were defined stringently as CD45RO-CCR7+CD27+CD95- to exclude memory contaminants. Standard density gradient centrifugation was used to isolate peripheral blood mononuclear cells from buffy coats. A FACSAria III was used to flow-sort naive CD8+ T cells into CXCR3-negative and CXCR3-positive populations. An RNeasy Mini Kit was used to extract total RNA from the sorted cells.

This TCR came from a human donor in good health. Some clones in this sample may be carry-over from other donors' samples. Sample: naive CXCR3+ CD8+ T cells from blood. The meaning of the sample's cell subset or site label: CD45RO-CCR7+CD27+CD95- naive CD8+ T cells expressing CXCR3 (TNR3+). This chain joins TRBV29-1 to TRBJ1-2. The CDR3 region: CSVIIWTGYGYTF.